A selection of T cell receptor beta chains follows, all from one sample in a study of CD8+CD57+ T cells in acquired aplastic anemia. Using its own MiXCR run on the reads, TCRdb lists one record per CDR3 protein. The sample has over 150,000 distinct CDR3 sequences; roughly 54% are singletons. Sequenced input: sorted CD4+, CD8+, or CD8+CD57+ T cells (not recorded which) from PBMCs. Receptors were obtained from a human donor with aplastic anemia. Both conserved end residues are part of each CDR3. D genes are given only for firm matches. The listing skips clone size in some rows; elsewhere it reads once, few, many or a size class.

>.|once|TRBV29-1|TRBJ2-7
CSVSGRTNSYEQYF
TGCAGCGTGTCAGGCAGGACCAACTCCTACGAGCAGTACTTC
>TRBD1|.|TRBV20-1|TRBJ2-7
CSAQDRAGEQYF
TGCAGTGCCCAGGACAGGGCGGGCGAGCAGTACTTC
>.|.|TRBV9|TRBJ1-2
CASSVGEANYGYTF
TGTGCCAGCAGCGTAGGCGAAGCGAACTATGGCTACACCTTC
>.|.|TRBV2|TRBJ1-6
CASSAGRVNNSPLHF
TGTGCCAGCAGTGCGGGCAGGGTCAACAATTCACCCCTCCACTTT
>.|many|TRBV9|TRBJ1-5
CASSVKSNQPQHF
TGTGCCAGCAGCGTAAAGAGCAATCAGCCCCAGCATTTT
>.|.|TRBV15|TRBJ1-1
CATSAPGTSTEAFF
TGTGCCACCAGCGCGCCGGGAACAAGCACTGAAGCTTTCTTT
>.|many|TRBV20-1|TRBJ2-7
CSAREQDREQYF
TGCAGTGCTAGAGAACAAGACAGAGAGCAGTACTTC
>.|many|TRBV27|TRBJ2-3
CASRKGVHTQYF
TGTGCCAGCAGGAAGGGCGTACATACGCAGTATTTT
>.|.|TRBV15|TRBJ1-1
CATSGVGTEAFF
TGTGCCACCAGCGGCGTGGGCACTGAAGCTTTCTTT
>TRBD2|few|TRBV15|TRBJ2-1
CATSSERGRNNEQFF
TGTGCCACCAGCAGCGAGCGGGGTAGGAACAATGAGCAGTTCTTC
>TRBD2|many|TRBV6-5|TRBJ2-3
CASNPAGKDTQYF
TGTGCCAGCAACCCAGCGGGGAAAGATACGCAGTATTTT
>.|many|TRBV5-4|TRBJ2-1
CASSQSVNEQFF
TGTGCCAGCAGCCAAAGCGTCAATGAGCAGTTCTTC
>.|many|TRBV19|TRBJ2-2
CASSIGSSAGELFF
TGTGCCAGTAGTATCGGCAGCTCCGCCGGGGAGCTGTTTTTT
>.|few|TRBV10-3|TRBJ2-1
CATSEPLRQAPGNEQFF
TGTGCCACGTCCGAACCCCTTAGACAGGCCCCAGGCAATGAGCAGTTCTTC
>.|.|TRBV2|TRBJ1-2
CASSELVSGYGYTF
TGTGCCAGCAGTGAATTGGTCAGTGGTTATGGCTACACCTTC
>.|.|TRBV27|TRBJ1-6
CASKRPLQGSPLHF
TGTGCCAGCAAACGGCCACTCCAGGGTTCACCCCTCCACTTT